Sequencing of this T cell receptor (beta chain) was carried out in a study of cytomegalovirus exposure and HLA in healthy donors. Study-wide points: The authors considered a cluster of highly shared sequence variants likely to be a sequencing artifact. Several V segments, TRBV6-2 and TRBV6-3 among them, could not be told apart and were dropped.

The PCR ran on 60 Vbeta and 13 Jbeta primers. Original handling: About 10 million of about 80 million unique TCR beta chains were shared, per a later count. Sequenced by immunoSEQ multiplex PCR; TCRdb stores in-frame clones only, minus some. V, J and clone size are those of that table, while D and trimming were read from the DNA. This sample has 150,000 to 200,000 clones; 68% occur once, and the top ten carry 2.5% to 3.5%. With regard to this clone: Antigen: not known.

The length of the CDR3 is 15 residues. CDR1 and CDR2 (germline): LNHDA, SQIVND (reference sequence). Germline trimming cut 1 base from V and 2 bases from J; bases unmatched to any gene: 5. The specimen was PBMCs. This receptor was obtained from a woman aged 40 to 50 in good health and CMV-seropositive. The rearrangement uses TRBV19 and TRBJ2-7; 7 positions agree with TRBD2. This chain's CDR3 is CASSIAGGPTYEQYF. The CDR3 nucleotides are TGTGCCAGTAGTATAGCGGGGGGACCAACCTACGAGCAGTACTTC.